This T cell receptor beta chain was sequenced for a study of cytomegalovirus exposure and HLA in healthy donors. Regarding the study as a whole: Per a later analysis, under 20,000 TCR beta sequences showed association with HLA alleles at 0.05 false discovery rate.

The study ran its PCR with 60 Vbeta and 13 Jbeta primers. Clones were read by immunoSEQ multiplex PCR, and TCRdb kept only the in-frame ones, dropping some. The profile shows some 200,000 clones, roughly 80% of them singletons. All the people who gave samples were healthy bone marrow donors. In the case of this clone: Its antigen is still unknown.

Trimming stripped 8 bases from V and 7 bases from J, with 15 bases between. Germline loops: CDR1 MNHEY, CDR2 SVGAGI. This CDR3 comprises 13 residues. This clonotype was sampled from a boy aged 5-17 years in good health and CMV-seronegative. Sequencing was performed on PBMCs. The chain uses TRBV6-5 and TRBJ2-1, with D perhaps matching TRBD1 (6 bases). The CDR3 region is CASSRQENNEQFF. CDR3 nucleotides: TGTGCCAGCTCACGACAGGAGAATAATGAGCAGTTCTTC.